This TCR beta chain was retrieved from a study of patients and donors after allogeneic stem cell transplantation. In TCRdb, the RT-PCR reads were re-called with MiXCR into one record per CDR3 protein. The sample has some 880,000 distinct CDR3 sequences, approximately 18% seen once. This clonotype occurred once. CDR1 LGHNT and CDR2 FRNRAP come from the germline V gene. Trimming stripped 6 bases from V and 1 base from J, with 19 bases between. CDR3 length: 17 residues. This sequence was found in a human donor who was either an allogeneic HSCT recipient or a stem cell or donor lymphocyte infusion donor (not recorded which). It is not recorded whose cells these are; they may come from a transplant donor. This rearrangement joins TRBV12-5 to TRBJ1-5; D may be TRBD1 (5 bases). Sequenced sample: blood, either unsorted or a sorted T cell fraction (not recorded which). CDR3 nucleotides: TGTGCTAGTGGCCCCATCCAAGGGGAGAAGAGCAATCAGCCCCAGCATTTT. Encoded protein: CASGPIQGEKSNQPQHF.